This TCR beta chain was identified during a study of CD8+CD57+ T cells in acquired aplastic anemia. Looking at the study overall: An average of roughly 3 ug of DNA was obtained from sorted CD4+ and CD8+ cells.

Overall study results and limits: A set of 25 to 35 CD8+ CDR3 sequences was shared between patients and controls, and these sequences appeared highly expressed in patients.

Genomic DNA was employed as the template in profiling TCR beta VDJ and CDR3. TCRdb recomputed calls from the reads with MiXCR, one row per CDR3 protein. This sample has some 140,000 distinct CDR3 sequences; 40% to 65% occur once, and the top ten carry about 12%. Patients chosen for sequencing had CD8+CD57+ cells that had expanded, as shown by flow cytometry. Germline assignment: CDR1 ENHRY and CDR2 SYGVKD. The CDR3 totals 16 residues. V lost 7 bases to trimming and J lost 5 bases, with 23 bases between them. Regarding this clonotype: Its antigen is unknown.

The source of this sequence is a human donor with aplastic anemia. The rearrangement joins TRBV10-3 to TRBJ2-5; tentative D call: TRBD2 (5 bases). Material for sequencing was sorted CD4+, CD8+, or CD8+CD57+ T cells (not recorded which) from PBMCs. As DNA, the CDR3 is TGTGCCATCACCCAGGATCCGGTCTCCACGGGGGAGACCCAGTACTTC. Its protein product is CAITQDPVSTGETQYF.